Below are 14 T cell receptor beta chains sequenced from a single sample in a study of siplizumab effects on memory and regulatory T cells. Profiled with immunoSEQ multiplex PCR; TCRdb holds only in-frame clones, not every one. This repertoire shows more than 85,000 clones, roughly nine tenths found once; its top ten account for roughly 1%. The sample consisted of CD4+ T cells sorted from blood. These receptors came from a human donor in good health.

V and J are TRBV7-3 and TRBJ2-5, with D hard to call. Germline V lookup: CDR1 SGHTA, CDR2 FQGTGA. V gave up 3 bases and J gave up 5 bases, with 13 bases separating them. The CDR3 length is 14 residues. CDR3 in amino acids: CASSFSGRMETQYF. The CDR3 bases are TGTGCCAGCAGCTTTTCAGGACGGATGGAGACCCAGTACTTC. The variable domain in full, completed from reference TRBV7-3 and TRBJ2-5, reads GAGVSQTPSNKVTEKGKYVELRCDPISGHTALYWYRQSLGQGPEFLIYFQGTGAADDSGLPNDRFFAVRPEGSVSTLKIQRTERGDSAVYLCASSFSGRMETQYFGPGTRLLVL.

This chain connects TRBV28 to TRBJ2-3, with no clear D. V dropped 1 base and J dropped 1 base, with 3 bases sitting between them. CDR3 length equals 13 residues. Germline lookup yields CDR1 MDHEN and CDR2 SYDVKM. The CDR3 DNA is TGTGCCAGCAGTTTATACGGCACAGATACGCAGTATTTT. Encoded protein: CASSLYGTDTQYF.

The CDR3, as DNA: TGTGCCAGCAGTTTAAAAGGATCCTACGAGCAGTACTTC. Protein: CASSLKGSYEQYF. The V and J genes are TRBV28 and TRBJ2-7; D is uncertain. Trimming stripped 2 bases from V and 1 base from J, with 6 bases between. CDR3 length: 13 amino acids. The germline V gene encodes CDR1 MDHEN and CDR2 SYDVKM.

In this sample, this clone turned up once. V and J are TRBV29-1 and TRBJ2-2, with 9 bases identical to TRBD2. CDR1 is SQVTM and CDR2 is ANQGSEA in the germline V gene. The CDR3 contains 14 residues. Unmatched junction bases numbered 4, after V lost 4 bases and J lost 4 bases. The CDR3 region has the DNA TGCAGCGTTGTAGCGGGAGCTGTCACCGGGGAGCTGTTTTTT. This encodes CSVVAGAVTGELFF.

The rearrangement joins TRBV19 to TRBJ2-1, with 11 bases identical to TRBD2. Germline-derived CDR1 and CDR2 are LNHDA and SQIVND (reference sequence). V lost 8 bases to trimming and J lost 6 bases; unmatched junction nucleotides: 6. The CDR3 length is 14 residues. CDR3 coding DNA: TGTGCCAGTGAAAATAGCGGGAGGGCCAATGAGCAGTTCTTC. It is translated as CASENSGRANEQFF. Drawing the rest from reference TRBV19 and TRBJ2-1, the complete variable domain is DGGITQSPKYLFRKEGQNVTLSCEQNLNHDAMYWYRQDPGQGLRLIYYSQIVNDFQKGDIAEGYSVSREKKESFPLTVTSAQKNPTAFYLCASENSGRANEQFFGPGTRLTVL.

This clone appeared once. The chain is built from TRBV4-1 and TRBJ2-5; D is perhaps TRBD1 (5 bases). This CDR3 has 14 amino acids. The germline gives CDR1 MGHRA, CDR2 YSYEKL. The V end lost 2 bases, the J end lost 4 bases, and 11 bases lay between the germline ends. DNA for the CDR3: TGCGCCAGCAGCCAACTCGCCAGGGTAGAGACCCAGTACTTC. Translated, it gives CASSQLARVETQYF.

The chain couples TRBV5-5 to TRBJ1-5; TRBD1 matches 10 bases. The CDR3 spans 16 residues. Per germline, CDR1 SGHKS and CDR2 YYEKEE (reference sequence). J lost 3 bases, V lost 2 bases, and 5 bases had no gene match. The CDR3 region has the DNA TGTGCCAGCAGCTTAAGACAGGGGGCGGCCAATCAGCCCCAGCATTTT. Translated, it gives CASSLRQGAANQPQHF.

The gene calls are TRBV9 and TRBJ1-1; no reliable D call. CDR3 length: 13 residues. The germline V and J ends were trimmed by 2 bases and 0 bases, with 5 bases remaining between them. CDR1 is SGDLS, CDR2 YYNGEE, per germline. CDR3 in DNA: TGTGCCAGCAGCGTGGCAGTGAACACTGAAGCTTTCTTT. Translated: CASSVAVNTEAFF.

The chain carries TRBV7-9 and TRBJ2-1, with a possible D match to TRBD1 (5 bases). Trimming removed 1 base from V and 7 bases from J, with 14 bases in between. Germline values: CDR1 SEHNR, CDR2 FQNEAQ (reference sequence). There are 15 residues in the CDR3. The chain's CDR3 is CASSLGAGLFNEQFF. In DNA, the CDR3 is TGTGCCAGCAGCTTAGGGGCAGGGTTGTTTAATGAGCAGTTCTTC. Full variable domain (missing parts from reference TRBV7-9 and TRBJ2-1): DTGVSQNPRHKITKRGQNVTFRCDPISEHNRLYWYRQTLGQGPEFLTYFQNEAQLEKSRLLSDRFSAERPKGSFSTLEIQRTEQGDSAMYLCASSLGAGLFNEQFFGPGTRLTVL.

The rearrangement joins TRBV19 to TRBJ2-3, with D possibly being TRBD2 (6 bases). Germline V gene data show CDR1 as LNHDA and CDR2 as SQIVND (reference sequence). The length of the CDR3 is 15 residues. The germline V and J ends were trimmed by 5 bases and 3 bases, with 15 bases remaining between them. The CDR3 bases are TGTGCCAGTAGTGTCGAAAACGCGGGAACAGATACGCAGTATTTT. It specifies CASSVENAGTDTQYF.

V gene TRBV6-1 combines with J gene TRBJ1-1; 9 bases are a match to TRBD1. Germline trimming cut 1 base from V and 10 bases from J; bases unmatched to any gene: 10. This CDR3 is built from 15 residues. CDR1 MNHNS and CDR2 SASEGT come from the germline V gene. The CDR3 loop is CASSEVSGQGRGAFF. The CDR3 DNA reads TGTGCCAGCAGTGAAGTTTCGGGACAGGGTCGAGGAGCTTTCTTT.

A single count supports this clone. The identical CDR3 is also encoded by other nucleotide sequences in the sample. This chain connects TRBV5-1 to TRBJ2-3, with no clear D. Germline CDR1 and CDR2: SGHRS and YFSETQ. The CDR3 loop spans 12 amino acids. Between the trimmed V and J ends, which lost 1 base and 0 bases, there was a span of 0 bases. In DNA form, the CDR3 reads TGCGCCAGCAGCTTGAGCACAGATACGCAGTATTTT. As protein: CASSLSTDTQYF. Drawing the rest from reference TRBV5-1 and TRBJ2-3, the complete variable domain is KAGVTQTPRYLIKTRGQQVTLSCSPISGHRSVSWYQQTPGQGLQFLFEYFSETQRNKGNFPGRFSGRQFSNSRSEMNVSTLELGDSALYLCASSLSTDTQYFGPGTRLTVL.

The chain employs TRBV6-1 and TRBJ1-3; D unresolved. The germline V gene encodes CDR1 MNHNS and CDR2 SASEGT. V lost 4 bases and J 0 bases, leaving 10 bases between the germline ends. CDR3 length equals 15 residues. The chain's CDR3 is CASSATGLSGNTIYF. The CDR3 DNA reads TGTGCCAGCAGTGCGACCGGCCTCTCTGGAAACACCATATATTTT.

The chain employs TRBV5-1 and TRBJ1-2; tentative D call: TRBD1 (5 bases). The CDR3 is 14 amino acids. Trimming pared 3 bases from V and 4 bases from J, leaving 13 bases between. The germline V gene has CDR1 SGHRS and CDR2 YFSETQ. The CDR3 protein is CASSYLTDLYGYTF. In DNA, the CDR3 is TGCGCCAGCAGCTATTTGACAGACCTCTATGGCTACACCTTC.